A selection of T cell receptor beta chains follows, all from one sample in a study of spatial heterogeneity in lung cancer. One entry per CDR3 protein, called by TCRdb with MiXCR from the 5' RACE reads. The data contain tens of thousands of distinct CDR3 sequences, about 5.3% of them seen just once; the ten biggest clones take up 24%. This specimen consisted of PBMCs, obtained at follow-up. The receptors derive from a female donor with early-stage non-small cell lung cancer. CDR3s include the opening cysteine and the closing phenylalanine or tryptophan. The order of the fields is clone size, V gene, CDR3 protein. Clone size is not always given. Where it is, it says once, few, many or a class for expanded clones.

clone size: many
V gene: TRBV4-2
CDR3 protein: CASRRDLSSYEQYF

clone size: .
V gene: TRBV11-3
CDR3 protein: CASSLDRHTGELFF

clone size: .
V gene: TRBV20-1
CDR3 protein: CSATGQVGLDEQFF

clone size: many
V gene: TRBV20-1
CDR3 protein: CSARSDSQGFF

clone size: .
V gene: TRBV7-2
CDR3 protein: CASSLAGGNRNEQFF

clone size: many
V gene: TRBV4-3
CDR3 protein: CASSQTTGETQYF

clone size: many
V gene: TRBV6-2/TRBV6-3
CDR3 protein: CASSYSKLTVPYEQYF

clone size: .
V gene: TRBV6-1
CDR3 protein: CASSEEKGPYNEQFF

clone size: many
V gene: TRBV6-2/TRBV6-3
CDR3 protein: CASSPLRQEVNQPQHF

clone size: medium-sized
V gene: TRBV7-2
CDR3 protein: CAKQISTDTQYF

clone size: many
V gene: TRBV5-4
CDR3 protein: CASSPRAGNTEAFF

clone size: many
V gene: TRBV18
CDR3 protein: CASSPLAGGPNEQFF

clone size: many
V gene: TRBV20-1
CDR3 protein: CSASPRGNEQFF

clone size: many
V gene: TRBV29-1
CDR3 protein: CSVDRDSVLTQYF

clone size: medium-sized
V gene: TRBV11-2
CDR3 protein: CASSLDRDRQETQYF

clone size: many
V gene: TRBV29-1
CDR3 protein: CSVEVLGGGNEQFF

clone size: many
V gene: TRBV7-6
CDR3 protein: CASSLSAGGETQYF

clone size: .
V gene: TRBV2
CDR3 protein: CASSQGSLWPQHF

clone size: many
V gene: TRBV18
CDR3 protein: CASSPPETAADNEQFF

clone size: .
V gene: TRBV3-1
CDR3 protein: CASSQSRPDYSNQPQHF

clone size: medium-sized
V gene: TRBV4-2
CDR3 protein: CASSQDASEAFF

clone size: .
V gene: TRBV3-1
CDR3 protein: CAAAQQGVNEQYF

clone size: many
V gene: TRBV20-1
CDR3 protein: CSGGQETQYF

clone size: few
V gene: TRBV7-8
CDR3 protein: CASSLAGSGHNTQYF

clone size: many
V gene: TRBV6-1
CDR3 protein: CASLSRGLWITEAFF

clone size: few
V gene: TRBV28
CDR3 protein: CASSFIGLAHEQYF

clone size: few
V gene: TRBV2
CDR3 protein: CASSEGGTQYF

clone size: many
V gene: TRBV10-3
CDR3 protein: CAISDGTGKETQYF

clone size: few
V gene: TRBV4-2
CDR3 protein: CASSQEGLAGVKGELFF

clone size: many
V gene: TRBV11-2
CDR3 protein: CASSLIRGGQHTDTQYF

clone size: many
V gene: TRBV20-1
CDR3 protein: CSAPPGVGRQPQHF

clone size: many
V gene: TRBV4-3
CDR3 protein: CASSQGPANTGELFF

clone size: many
V gene: TRBV7-9
CDR3 protein: CASSSLLYEQYF

clone size: many
V gene: TRBV10-3
CDR3 protein: CAISESGGLDTQYF

clone size: .
V gene: TRBV4-3
CDR3 protein: CASSSRTGGRTGELFF

clone size: many
V gene: TRBV15
CDR3 protein: CATSRDPSDLGIGKLFF

clone size: many
V gene: TRBV2
CDR3 protein: CASSEALPHYNEQFF

clone size: .
V gene: TRBV7-2
CDR3 protein: CASSLAASPTQYF

clone size: many
V gene: TRBV5-1
CDR3 protein: CASSPGLVGYNEQFF

clone size: many
V gene: TRBV29-1
CDR3 protein: CSVETPGLGYTF

clone size: many
V gene: TRBV20-1
CDR3 protein: CSARRTRKEQFF

clone size: .
V gene: TRBV28
CDR3 protein: CASKGSYNEQFF

clone size: many
V gene: TRBV6-5
CDR3 protein: CASSGQLNNSPLHF

clone size: medium-sized
V gene: TRBV28
CDR3 protein: CASSSSNVDEQFF

clone size: many
V gene: TRBV6-2/TRBV6-3
CDR3 protein: CASRYSGQATYEQYF

clone size: many
V gene: TRBV30
CDR3 protein: CAWSAGVFNEQFF

clone size: few
V gene: TRBV9
CDR3 protein: CASSGQGGYNEQFF

clone size: medium-sized
V gene: TRBV20-1
CDR3 protein: CSARPRGTLSYNEQFF

clone size: many
V gene: TRBV27
CDR3 protein: CASGTGTYEQYF

clone size: many
V gene: TRBV5-6
CDR3 protein: CASRAGASTQYF

clone size: many
V gene: TRBV20-1
CDR3 protein: CSAPQAGVYEQYF

clone size: many
V gene: TRBV11-2
CDR3 protein: CASSPARDFSSYEQYF

clone size: many
V gene: TRBV7-2
CDR3 protein: CASSLPLAGGLWYF

clone size: many
V gene: TRBV20-1
CDR3 protein: CSATDSNPQETQYF

clone size: many
V gene: TRBV5-4
CDR3 protein: CASSFFGGSTDTQYF